This TCR beta chain was obtained from a study of blood T cell repertoires in COVID-19. Germline V gene lookup returns CDR1 SGHNT and CDR2 YYREEE (reference sequence). V shed 0 bases, J shed 5 bases, and the junction held 2 bases outside the gene matches. The CDR3 extends over 15 amino acids. As handled by the study authors: How many nucleated cells were present was estimated from reference gene primer amplification. TCRdb's table, derived via immunoSEQ multiplex PCR, lists solely in-frame clones and lacks some. V and J calls and clone size follow that table, whereas D and trimming were derived from the DNA. The data contain 130,000 to 150,000 clones, roughly 84% of them singletons.

The sequenced material came from peripheral blood. This sequence originates from a human donor in a cohort sampled during active COVID-19. The chain recombines TRBV5-4 with TRBJ2-3; 11 positions match TRBD2. CDR3 sequence (DNA): TGTGCCAGCAGCTTGGTAGGACTAGCGGGAGATACGCAGTATTTT. Translated, it gives CASSLVGLAGDTQYF.